This T cell receptor beta chain was retrieved from a study of T cells in Graves' hyperthyroidism and ophthalmopathy. Study-wide points: Median prediction lead before ophthalmopathy onset was 6.5 to 7 months with the model.

The CDR3 extends over 14 amino acids. V lost 6 bases and J 2 bases, leaving 17 bases between the germline ends. The V gene's germline CDR1 is DFQATT and CDR2 SNEGSKA (reference sequence). This clonotype was recorded at least ten times. Its antigen is unknown. Out of approximately 10 ml of fresh peripheral blood came the PBMCs. TCR beta CDR3 regions were amplified from RNA transcripts. The HTBI primer set was used in a first-round RT-PCR of the TCR CDR3. TCRdb called the multiplex PCR reads again in MiXCR, with one record for every CDR3 protein. The sample contains 300,000 to 450,000 distinct CDR3 sequences, about 18% of which appear only once.

The clonotype comes from a woman in her twenties or thirties with Graves' hyperthyroidism that later progressed to Graves' ophthalmopathy. Source material: blood. This rearrangement joins TRBV20-1 to TRBJ2-7, with D possibly being TRBD1 or TRBD2 (5 bases each). CDR3 protein: CSASAGTAAYEQYF. CDR3 sequence (DNA): TGCAGTGCCAGCGCCGGGACGGCTGCCTACGAGCAGTACTTC.